This T cell receptor (beta chain) was sequenced for a study of identical twins. To note about this clonotype: Its antigen is as yet unknown.

Notes on the study in general: Low generation probability was overrepresented in out-of-frame alpha sequences shared by twins. Where beta out-of-frame sequences were concerned, excess twin sharing was weaker.

TCRdb recomputed calls from the 5' RACE reads with MiXCR, one row per CDR3 protein. The data contain about 1.7 million distinct CDR3 sequences, around 33% of them seen just once; the ten biggest clones take up over 0.25%. V was clipped by 6 bases and J by 2 bases; unmatched bases: 5. Germline assignment: CDR1 ENHRY and CDR2 SYGVKD. The CDR3 runs to 15 residues. The sequenced sample was cord blood. The sequence was collected from a newborn girl in good health. The chain recombines TRBV10-3 with TRBJ2-3; 10 bases align to TRBD2. CDR3 sequence (DNA): TGTGCCATCAGGAGAGCGGGAGGGAACACAGATACGCAGTATTTT. Protein product: CAIRRAGGNTDTQYF.